The TCR beta chain under discussion was sequenced for a study of T cell responses to AZD1222 COVID-19 vaccine (dated by TCRdb to the early 2020s). Notes on the research overall: AZD1222 recipients whose second dose came at about 4 weeks and those whose second dose came at about 12 weeks were combined into one group, since spike-specific TCR depth and breadth did not differ between the two schedules. A total of 233 trial participants underwent TCR sequencing, of whom around 200 received two doses of AZD1222 and 26 received two doses of the MenACWY control vaccine. Trial participants were enrolled into age subgroups of 18-55, 56-69 and 70-plus years, which contained 148, 28 and 57 TCR-sequenced participants, respectively. What the study reported, not specific to this receptor: Conclusions about previously exposed vaccinees were limited because only six AZD1222 recipients were SARS-CoV-2 seropositive at baseline. In the small 56-69-year group, the increase in depth fell short of significance, most likely because of low power. Nearly half of unique spike-specific TCRs reportedly recognized epitopes outside regions mutated in the B.1.351 and B.1.1.7 variants. CD4 TCRs associated with the vaccine covered the entire spike protein, and the dominant responses were in regions 160-218 and 743-854. Participants were mostly white British and included more females than males, and it was suggested by the authors that clonal diversity may have been underestimated. After two AZD1222 doses, spike-specific TCR breadth and depth were significantly higher than at day 0 and than in MenACWY recipients. Because no day 14 peak-response samples were available, repertoires were characterized only after the peak T cell response.

Concerning this clone itself: There is no known antigen for this receptor. Base-call qualities are not available, and no considerably larger clone is one nucleotide away.

Per the publication, the time point label means: baseline before first vaccination. Vaccinee samples came from UK trials COV001 and COV002, including a single-blind randomized controlled phase 2/3 trial of AZD1222 (ChAdOx1 nCoV-19) in healthy adults. Trial participant PBMC samples were collected at day 0 and day 28 after the second dose for TCRbeta chain sequencing. As encoded in the germline V gene (reference sequence), CDR1 is SGHNT while CDR2 is YYREEE. The CDR3 has 13 amino acids, counting the end cysteine and phenylalanine. Kept here is only the CDR3 DNA, which spans 39 bases and is read in frame from base 1. V is shortened by 5 bases, J by 8 bases, and the region joining them spans 16 bases. The CDR3 regions of human TCRbeta chains were subjected to immunosequencing. Per the authors' processing: Repertoire TCRs were matched against a reference library of SARS-CoV-2-specific TCRs generated with the MIRA antigen-specificity platform. Breadth was defined as the fraction of unique TCRs that were SARS-CoV-2-associated. Depth was defined as the fraction of total T cells that were SARS-CoV-2-associated. Each spike-specific TCR was assigned to its reactive spike region and to a CD4 or CD8 class using the MIRA data. Log10-transformed breadth and depth values were compared by one-way ANOVA with Sidak's multiple comparisons tests. This immuneACCESS table, as held by TCRdb, lists in-frame sequences with V and J called but not all clones. Of the missing ones, under half trace to an unresolved V gene in checked studies; the others have no known cause. V and J calls and clone size come straight from that table; D and trimming were deduced from the DNA. The sample contains tens of thousands of clones, over 90% of them found a single time. The top ten hold 5.2% of the sample.

Rearrangement joined TRBV5-4 to TRBJ1-2; the D gene lacks a confident call. This receptor was obtained from an adult in good health. Sequences were derived from peripheral blood, sampled on day 0 of AZD1222 vaccination. The DNA sequence is given as TGTGCCAGCAGGAGAGTTCTCTCGGGGGGCTACACCTTC. Its product reads: CASRRVLSGGYTF.